The sequence of this TCR beta chain was determined in a study of T cell responses to AZD1222 COVID-19 vaccine. Germline V CDR1 and CDR2: SGHAT, FQNNGV. V dropped 8 bases and J dropped 5; count of bases not matched to a gene: 2. The length of the CDR3 is 11 residues. The method was immunoSEQ multiplex PCR; TCRdb's version includes in-frame clones alone and lacks a portion of them. The repertoire includes under 150,000 clones, approximately 78% of them detected once, and about 4% sits in the top ten. J is TRBJ2-5 and V is TRBV11-2, with TRBD1 matching over 7 bases. Here the sequenced sample was peripheral blood, taken on day 0 of MenACWY control vaccination. The receptor's source is an adult in good health. In DNA form, the CDR3 reads TGTGCCAGCGCGGACAGGGAGACCCAGTACTTC. It translates to CASADRETQYF.